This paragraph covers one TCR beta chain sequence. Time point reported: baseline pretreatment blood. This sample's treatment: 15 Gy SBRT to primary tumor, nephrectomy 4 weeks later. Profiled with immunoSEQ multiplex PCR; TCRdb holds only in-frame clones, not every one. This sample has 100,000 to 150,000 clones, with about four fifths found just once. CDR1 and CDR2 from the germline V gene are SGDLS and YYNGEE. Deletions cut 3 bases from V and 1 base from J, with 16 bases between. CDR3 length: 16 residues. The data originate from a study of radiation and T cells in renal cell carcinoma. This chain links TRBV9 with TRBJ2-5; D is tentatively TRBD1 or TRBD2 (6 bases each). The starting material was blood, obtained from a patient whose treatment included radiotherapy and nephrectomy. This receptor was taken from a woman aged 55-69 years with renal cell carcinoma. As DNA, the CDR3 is TGTGCCAGCAGCGCGGGGGCCGAGGGTGGCCAAGAGACCCAGTACTTC. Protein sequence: CASSAGAEGGQETQYF. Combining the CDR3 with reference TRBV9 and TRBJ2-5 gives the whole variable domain DSGVTQTPKHLITATGQRVTLRCSPRSGDLSVYWYQQSLDQGLQFLIQYYNGEERAKGNILERFSAQQFPDLHSELNLSSLELGDSALYFCASSAGAEGGQETQYFGPGTRLLVL.